This T cell receptor beta chain was identified in a study of early T cells in non-severe SARS-CoV-2 infection. At the level of the study: Sequenced bulk RNA came from whole blood that was unsorted, and chains were unpaired.

This clonotype was observed at least ten times. Its antigen is not identified. Study-level results: Private and CD4 specificities were missed by VDJdb matching, which favored anti-spike CD8 responses.

Individual cDNA molecules received unique molecular identifiers. Each CDR3 protein is one row after TCRdb ran MiXCR on the 5' RACE reads. The sample yields roughly 33,000 distinct CDR3 sequences, about 5% seen once. The CDR3 extends over 13 amino acids. V dropped 8 bases and J dropped 7 bases, with 16 bases sitting between them. CDR1 is KGHSH, CDR2 LQKENI, per germline. The clonotype comes from an adult who was a healthcare worker with PCR-confirmed SARS-CoV-2 infection or an uninfected control (not recorded which). Sequences were obtained from whole blood. The chain employs TRBV18 and TRBJ2-3; TRBD2 is a possible D gene (6 bases). CDR3 sequence: CASTSGGANTQYF. The DNA for the CDR3 is TGTGCCAGCACTTCGGGCGGGGCAAATACGCAGTATTTT. Combining the CDR3 with reference TRBV18 and TRBJ2-3 gives the whole variable domain NAGVMQNPRHLVRRRGQEARLRCSPMKGHSHVYWYRQLPEEGLKFMVYLQKENIIDESGMPKERFSAEFPKEGPSILRIQQVVRGDSAAYFCASTSGGANTQYFGPGTRLTVL.